This T cell receptor (beta chain) emerged from a study of cytomegalovirus exposure and HLA in healthy donors. From germline, CDR1 is MNHNS and CDR2 SASEGT. V lost 6 bases to trimming and J lost 0 bases, with 11 bases between them. CDR3 size: 14 residues. General observations from the study: It was about 180 TCR beta chains that were listed as cytomegalovirus-associated. Association with HLA alleles at 0.05 false discovery rate was found for around 17,000 TCR beta sequences in a later analysis. In a later analysis, donors in an Asian-associated ancestry cluster reportedly had fewer N-insertions in productive TCRs than the cohort mean. Specific recognition of CMV antigens was confirmed in vitro for a few chains (all CMV-associated).

Remarks on this clone: Its antigen remains unidentified.

Researchers ran the PCR with 60 Vbeta and 13 Jbeta primers. Profiling relied on immunoSEQ multiplex PCR, and the TCRdb table lists in-frame clones only, not all of them. The data contain around 86,000 clones, around 8% of them singletons. The specimen was PBMCs. The V gene is TRBV6-1, the J gene TRBJ1-1; no reliable D call. This sequence originates from a man aged 50-60 years in good health and CMV-seronegative. CDR3 residues: CASSLGRLNTEAFF. CDR3 coding DNA: TGTGCCAGCAGCCTGGGCAGACTGAACACTGAAGCTTTCTTT.